These 25 T cell receptor beta chains share one sample of origin, sequenced in a study of regulatory T cells in long-lasting Graves disease. Arm-PCR of CDR3 regions with iRepertoire HTBI primers generated TCR beta libraries. TCRdb reanalysed the multiplex PCR reads using MiXCR and keeps one entry per CDR3 protein. The sample records 450,000 or so distinct CDR3 sequences, 20% to 25% being singletons. Time point noted: persistent/refractory GD, antithyroid drugs over 5 years with positive TRAb. The TCR library was prepared using RNA isolated from PBMCs. Sequenced here: peripheral blood mononuclear cells (PBMCs), sampled when the disease was refractory, from a patient treated with antithyroid drugs. These receptors all stem from a female donor with Graves disease.

This clonotype was observed at least ten times. The chain recombines TRBV11-2 with TRBJ2-3, with D perhaps matching TRBD1 or TRBD2 (5 bases each). The germline gives CDR1 SGHAT, CDR2 FQNNGV. Trimming took off 4 bases at V and 4 bases at J, with 12 bases between the two ends. The CDR3 spans 14 residues. CDR3 sequence: CASSSGTKPDTQYF. The CDR3 region has the DNA TGTGCCAGCAGCTCCGGGACGAAGCCAGATACGCAGTATTTT.

This clonotype appeared many times. The chain couples TRBV2 to TRBJ1-5; maybe TRBD1 (5 bases). The germline V and J ends were trimmed by 4 bases and 0 bases, with 10 bases remaining between them. CDR1 and CDR2 (germline): SNHLY, FYNNEI. The CDR3 runs 15 residues. Written as DNA, the CDR3 is TGTGCCAGCAGTGGCAGGGCGGGTAGCAATCAGCCCCAGCATTTT. The encoded protein is CASSGRAGSNQPQHF.

The chain employs TRBV7-2 and TRBJ2-4; the match to TRBD2 covers 12 bases. J gave up 9 bases and V 3 bases, and 9 bases lay outside the gene matches. This CDR3 region has 16 residues. Looked up from germline, CDR1 is SGHTA and CDR2 is FQGNSA. CDR3 protein: CASSFGLAGPVVIQYF. CDR3 DNA sequence: TGTGCCAGCAGCTTCGGACTAGCGGGACCGGTGGTCATTCAGTACTTC.

In its sample, this clonotype was seen a few times. The rearrangement joins TRBV4-1 to TRBJ2-2; 7 bases map to TRBD1. CDR3 length: 15 residues. With 2 bases clipped from V and 4 bases from J, the junction kept 4 bases outside the gene matches. Germline CDR1 reads MGHRA; CDR2 reads YSYEKL. The CDR3 region is CASSQLQGPTGELFF. In DNA form, the CDR3 reads TGCGCCAGCAGCCAACTACAGGGGCCCACCGGGGAGCTGTTTTTT.

This clonotype has ten or more counts. This rearrangement joins TRBV11-1 to TRBJ1-2, with 12 bases that match TRBD1. This CDR3 comprises 17 residues. The junction had 9 bases not matched to a gene; V was cut back by 4 bases and J by 3 bases. Per the germline V gene, CDR1 is SGHAT and CDR2 is FQDESV (reference sequence). CDR3 residues: CASSSGTGGEVHYGYTF. CDR3 nucleotide sequence: TGTGCCAGCAGCTCCGGGACAGGGGGCGAAGTTCACTATGGCTACACCTTC.

The V gene is TRBV20-1, the J gene TRBJ1-2; TRBD1 agrees at 7 bases. CDR3 length: 13 amino acids. Trimming took 3 bases from V and 4 from J; bases not matched to a gene: 5. The germline V gene encodes CDR1 DFQATT and CDR2 SNEGSKA (reference sequence). The CDR3 nucleotides are TGCAGTGCTAGTTTTCAGGGGGGCTATGGCTACACCTTC. Its protein product is CSASFQGGYGYTF.

The genes are TRBV5-5 and TRBJ2-2; TRBD2 is a possible D gene (5 bases). The V end was cut by 3 bases, the J end by 7 bases, with 10 bases between. Germline-derived CDR1 and CDR2 are SGHKS and YYEKEE (reference sequence). This CDR3 has 13 amino acids. The DNA of the CDR3 is TGTGCCAGCAGCTCCGAGGGTCTCGGGGAGCTGTTTTTT. It yields the protein CASSSEGLGELFF. Using reference TRBV5-5 and TRBJ2-2 for the parts outside the CDR3, the full variable domain is DAGVTQSPTHLIKTRGQQVTLRCSPISGHKSVSWYQQVLGQGPQFIFQYYEKEERGRGNFPDRFSARQFPNYSSELNVNALLLGDSALYLCASSSEGLGELFFGEGSRLTVL.

This clonotype was recorded many times. This rearrangement joins TRBV15 to TRBJ1-2; D gene uncertain. V lost 8 bases and J lost 5, with 12 bases in between. The CDR3 totals 12 residues. Germline V lookup: CDR1 LNHNV, CDR2 YYDKDF (reference sequence). The CDR3 DNA follows: TGTGCCACCGGGGAAATTCCATATGGCTACACCTTC. Its translation is CATGEIPYGYTF.

V and J are TRBV12-3 or TRBV12-4 and TRBJ2-2, with 7 bases aligning to TRBD1. The CDR3 spans 19 residues. V lost 6 bases to trimming and J lost 0 bases; unmatched junction nucleotides: 16. The CDR3 bases are TGTGCCAGCAGCGAAACTACCAAATGGGGGACAGCGAACACCGGGGAGCTGTTTTTT. Translation gives CASSETTKWGTANTGELFF.

This clonotype showed up many times. J is TRBJ2-2 and V is TRBV9; TRBD2 agrees at 7 bases. This CDR3 contains 14 residues. Germline V gene data show CDR1 as SGDLS and CDR2 as YYNGEE. The V segment lost 4 bases and the J segment 6 bases; nucleotides outside the gene matches: 6. The chain's CDR3 is CASSTRTSSGELFF. The CDR3 bases are TGTGCCAGCAGCACGAGGACTAGTTCCGGGGAGCTGTTTTTT.

This clonotype was counted ten times or more. The chain employs TRBV28 and TRBJ1-4; 9 positions match TRBD1. Trimming removed 6 bases from V and 8 bases from J; junction bases left unmatched: 13. CDR1 and CDR2 from the germline V gene are MDHEN and SYDVKM. CDR3 length: 16 amino acids. The CDR3 coding sequence is TGTGCCAGCAGATCCCCACCGGGACAGGGTGGAGAAAAACTGTTTTTT. This gives the protein CASRSPPGQGGEKLFF.

The CDR3 DNA follows: TGTGCCACCAGTGAATTAGCGGGAGGGCCAGGGAATGAGCAGTTCTTC. As protein: CATSELAGGPGNEQFF. V is TRBV24-1 and J is TRBJ2-1; 11 positions agree with TRBD2. V trimming: 4 bases; J trimming: 7 bases; junction bases outside the gene matches: 8. The CDR3 totals 16 residues. Germline CDR1 reads KGHDR; CDR2 reads SFDVKD.

The V gene is TRBV5-6, the J gene TRBJ1-1; 10 bases map to TRBD1. V shed 5 bases and J 2 bases; nucleotides not matched to a gene: 9. The CDR3 runs 16 residues. Germline CDR1 is SGHDT and CDR2 is YYEEEE. The CDR3 reads CASSPDDRGRNTEAFF. The CDR3 DNA sequence: TGTGCCAGCAGTCCAGATGACAGGGGGCGAAACACTGAAGCTTTCTTT.

This clonotype was found many times. This chain joins TRBV29-1 and TRBJ1-2, with D possibly being TRBD1 (6 bases). The germline V gene has CDR1 SQVTM and CDR2 ANQGSEA. The V gene lost 5 bases and the J gene lost 5 bases, with 9 bases spanning the gap. The CDR3 has 11 residues. The CDR3 DNA reads as TGCAGCGTTCGGACAGCGTATGGCTACACCTTC. This sequence encodes CSVRTAYGYTF.

This clonotype was detected ten times or more. The gene calls are TRBV12-3 or TRBV12-4 and TRBJ2-7; TRBD2 matches at 11 bases. The CDR3 is 15 residues long. The V and J ends lost 5 bases and 6 bases, in that order; junction bases with no gene match: 9. The chain's CDR3 is CASSSSGRGATEQYF. Written as DNA, the CDR3 is TGTGCCAGCAGTAGTAGCGGGAGGGGGGCCACCGAGCAGTACTTC.

This clonotype was seen many times. The chain links TRBV7-2 to TRBJ2-7; TRBD2 matches 12 bases. The CDR3 consists of 17 residues. V lost 3 bases and J lost 5; bases outside the gene matches: 11. Germline-derived CDR1 and CDR2 are SGHTA and FQGNSA. DNA of the CDR3: TGTGCCAGCAGCTTCCCTAGGGGGTCTAGCGGGAGGGACGAGCAGTACTTC. Translating gives CASSFPRGSSGRDEQYF.

The table lists this clonotype with many counts. This chain links TRBV7-2 with TRBJ2-5; TRBD1 matches at 9 bases. Germline CDR1 SGHTA, CDR2 FQGNSA. The CDR3 covers 13 residues. The V and J ends lost 6 bases and 6 bases, in that order; junction bases with no gene match: 5. The CDR3 sequence: CASRQGARKTQYF. CDR3 bases: TGTGCCAGCAGACAGGGGGCCCGGAAGACCCAGTACTTC.

The chain couples TRBV12-3 or TRBV12-4 to TRBJ2-2; 7 bases align to TRBD1. The CDR3 spans 15 residues. Trimming removed 1 base from V and 6 bases from J; junction bases left unmatched: 5. CDR3 bases: TGTGCCAGCAGTTTAGGCAGGGGGTACCCCGGGGAGCTGTTTTTT. This encodes CASSLGRGYPGELFF.

A single count supports this clonotype. The rearrangement links TRBV9 to TRBJ2-7; D not certain. Germline-derived CDR1 and CDR2 are SGDLS and YYNGEE. The ends were cut back, 4 bases at V and 2 bases at J, with 16 bases in the middle. This CDR3 spans 15 amino acids. CDR3 nucleotides: TGTGCCAGCAGCCCGGACCATACTGTCACCTACGAGCAGTACTTC. Protein: CASSPDHTVTYEQYF.

The CDR3 is CASSSKRTSGKDTQYF. CDR3 nucleotide sequence: TGTGCCAGCAGCTCAAAAAGGACTAGCGGAAAAGATACGCAGTATTTT. This chain uses TRBV7-2 with TRBJ2-3; TRBD2 agrees at 10 bases. The CDR3 consists of 16 residues. Germline CDR1 and CDR2: SGHTA and FQGNSA. J gave up 5 bases and V 4 bases, and 9 bases lay outside the gene matches.

This clonotype was observed at least ten times. J is TRBJ2-2 and V is TRBV28; TRBD1 might be the D (6 bases). The CDR3 covers 17 residues. Looked up from germline, CDR1 is MDHEN and CDR2 is SYDVKM. Deletions cut 4 bases from V and 0 bases from J, with 15 bases between. The DNA for the CDR3 is TGTGCCAGCAGTTCTAAGGGGACACTATCGAACACCGGGGAGCTGTTTTTT. Encoded protein: CASSSKGTLSNTGELFF. Drawing the rest from reference TRBV28 and TRBJ2-2, the complete variable domain is DVKVTQSSRYLVKRTGEKVFLECVQDMDHENMFWYRQDPGLGLRLIYFSYDVKMKEKGDIPEGYSVSREKKERFSLILESASTNQTSMYLCASSSKGTLSNTGELFFGEGSRLTVL.

This clonotype has a count of ten or more. This chain joins TRBV19 and TRBJ2-6; D is uncertain. Looked up from germline, CDR1 is LNHDA and CDR2 is SQIVND (reference sequence). V lost 6 bases and J 1 base, leaving 4 bases between the germline ends. The CDR3 is 13 residues long. CDR3 loop: CASRKSGANVLTF. The DNA of the CDR3 is TGTGCCAGTAGAAAATCTGGGGCCAACGTCCTGACTTTC.

Regarding this clonotype: With a much larger clone just one base away, this may be a read error. This chain uses TRBV7-9 with TRBJ2-3; no clear D. The germline V gene has CDR1 SEHNR and CDR2 FQNEAQ (reference sequence). The CDR3 runs to 11 residues. CDR3 nucleotide sequence: TGTGCCGGCAGCTTCCAAGATACGCAGTATTTT. It is translated as CAGSFQDTQYF. Combining the CDR3 with reference TRBV7-9 and TRBJ2-3 gives the whole variable domain DTGVSQNPRHKITKRGQNVTFRCDPISEHNRLYWYRQTLGQGPEFLTYFQNEAQLEKSRLLSDRFSAERPKGSFSTLEIQRTEQGDSAMYLCAGSFQDTQYFGPGTRLTVL.

This clonotype was found many times. This chain links TRBV2 with TRBJ1-5, with a possible D match to TRBD1 (6 bases). CDR3 size: 11 residues. Germline V gene data show CDR1 as SNHLY and CDR2 as FYNNEI. V dropped 6 bases and J dropped 6 bases, with 6 bases sitting between them. CDR3: CASRDSQPQHF. CDR3 nucleotides: TGTGCCAGCAGGGACAGTCAGCCCCAGCATTTT.

This chain uses TRBV7-3 with TRBJ2-5; 7 bases match TRBD2. The CDR3 is made up of 15 amino acids. From germline, CDR1 is SGHTA and CDR2 FQGTGA. With 1 base clipped from V and 5 bases from J, the junction kept 7 bases outside the gene matches. In nucleotides, the CDR3 is TGTGCCAGCAGCTTAAATCTCCTGGGGGGGGAGACCCAGTACTTC. Translation: CASSLNLLGGETQYF.